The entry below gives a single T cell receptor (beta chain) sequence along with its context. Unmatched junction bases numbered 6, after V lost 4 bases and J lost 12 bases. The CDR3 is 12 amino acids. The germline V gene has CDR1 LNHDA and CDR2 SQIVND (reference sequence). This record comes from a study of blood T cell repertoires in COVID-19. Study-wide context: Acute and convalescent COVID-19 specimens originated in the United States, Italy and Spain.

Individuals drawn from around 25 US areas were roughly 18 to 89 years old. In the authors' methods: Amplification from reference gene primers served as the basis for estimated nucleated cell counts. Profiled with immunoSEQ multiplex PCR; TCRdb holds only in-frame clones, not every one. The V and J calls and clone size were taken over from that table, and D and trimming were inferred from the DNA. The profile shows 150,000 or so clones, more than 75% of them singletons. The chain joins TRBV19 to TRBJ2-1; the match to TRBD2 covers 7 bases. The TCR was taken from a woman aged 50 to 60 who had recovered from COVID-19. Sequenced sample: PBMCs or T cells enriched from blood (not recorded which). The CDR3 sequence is CASSSRGVGQFF. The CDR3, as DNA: TGTGCCAGTAGTAGCCGGGGGGTTGGGCAGTTCTTC.